This T cell receptor beta chain was identified during a study of PD-1 blockade in classical Hodgkin lymphoma. Study-wide findings and caveats: A reduction in baseline TCR diversity was reportedly seen in newly diagnosed patients relative to healthy donors.

Repertoires were generated with immunoSEQ multiplex PCR, while TCRdb's copy carries only in-frame clones and drops some. This sample has tens of thousands of clones, with 68% found just once. Each patient relapsed following autologous stem cell transplantation, and prior brentuximab vedotin exposure differed. Complete response, partial response or progressive disease was each patient's best response. Of note for this clone: Its antigen is as yet unknown.

Sequences were derived from peripheral blood mononuclear cells (PBMCs), sampled at baseline. This receptor was identified in a human donor with classical Hodgkin lymphoma.

The CDR3 region has the DNA TGTGCCAGCAGTGAGTTACAGGGGGGGAGGGGACAGCCCCAGCATTTT. Translated: CASSELQGGRGQPQHF. The chain carries TRBV2 and TRBJ1-5; 8 bases are a match to TRBD1. V lost 3 bases to trimming and J lost 7 bases; unmatched junction nucleotides: 11. Germline V lookup: CDR1 SNHLY, CDR2 FYNNEI. The CDR3 covers 16 residues.